This is a list of T cell receptor beta chains from one sample in a study of blood T cell repertoires in COVID-19. The method was immunoSEQ multiplex PCR; TCRdb's version includes in-frame clones alone and lacks a portion of them. The top ten hold 2.5% to 3% of the sample, which has about 260,000 clones, more than 85% seen once. The sequenced sample consisted of PBMCs or T cells enriched from blood (not recorded which). These receptors were taken from a man between 40 and 49 years old who had been exposed to COVID-19. CDR3s include the opening cysteine and the closing phenylalanine or tryptophan. The D gene is left open where the match is weak. Clone sizes are given selectively: once, few, many, or a class where the clone is expanded.

j_gene: TRBJ2-7
d_gene: TRBD2
v_gene: TRBV7-2
abundance: NA
CDR3aa: CASRSNSGSSYEQYF
CDR3nt: TGTGCCAGCAGATCAAATAGCGGGAGCTCCTACGAGCAGTACTTC

j_gene: TRBJ2-1
d_gene: TRBD2
v_gene: TRBV6-5
abundance: once
CDR3aa: CASSYSPGLGNEQFF
CDR3nt: TGTGCCAGCAGTTACTCTCCGGGACTAGGCAATGAGCAGTTCTTC

j_gene: TRBJ2-7
d_gene: TRBD2
v_gene: TRBV7-9
abundance: NA
CDR3aa: CASSSSLLADPYEQYF
CDR3nt: TGTGCCAGCAGCTCATCCCTACTAGCGGACCCTTACGAGCAGTACTTC

j_gene: TRBJ2-7
d_gene: TRBD2
v_gene: TRBV19
abundance: NA
CDR3aa: CASSTSGSHEQYF
CDR3nt: TGTGCCAGTAGTACTAGCGGGAGCCACGAGCAGTACTTC

j_gene: TRBJ2-1
d_gene: TRBD2
v_gene: TRBV27
abundance: NA
CDR3aa: CASSSPGTSRDNEQFF
CDR3nt: TGTGCCAGCAGTTCCCCGGGGACTAGCAGAGACAATGAGCAGTTCTTC

j_gene: TRBJ1-1
d_gene: TRBD1
v_gene: TRBV19
abundance: once
CDR3aa: CASSTGQGNTEAFF
CDR3nt: TGTGCCAGTAGTACGGGACAGGGGAACACTGAAGCTTTCTTT

j_gene: TRBJ2-1
d_gene: TRBD2
v_gene: TRBV27
abundance: once
CDR3aa: CASPPGTSGSGNEQFF
CDR3nt: TGTGCCAGCCCCCCTGGGACTAGCGGGTCGGGAAATGAGCAGTTCTTC

j_gene: TRBJ2-7
d_gene: NA
v_gene: TRBV27
abundance: NA
CDR3aa: CASSPIGAGEQYF
CDR3nt: TGTGCCAGCAGTCCTATAGGGGCGGGAGAGCAGTACTTC

j_gene: TRBJ2-7
d_gene: NA
v_gene: TRBV28
abundance: NA
CDR3aa: CASSLAGAPYEQYF
CDR3nt: TGTGCCAGCAGTTTAGCAGGGGCCCCCTACGAGCAGTACTTC

j_gene: TRBJ2-1
d_gene: NA
v_gene: TRBV5-1
abundance: NA
CDR3aa: CASSLIQGQDNEQFF
CDR3nt: TGCGCCAGCAGCTTGATTCAGGGGCAGGACAATGAGCAGTTCTTC

j_gene: TRBJ2-7
d_gene: TRBD2
v_gene: TRBV5-4
abundance: NA
CDR3aa: CASSLAVRTSGAEQYF
CDR3nt: TGTGCCAGCAGCTTGGCAGTCCGGACTAGCGGGGCCGAGCAGTACTTC

j_gene: TRBJ1-1
d_gene: TRBD1
v_gene: TRBV23-1
abundance: NA
CDR3aa: CASSHNDRGSGTEAFF
CDR3nt: TGCGCCAGCAGTCATAACGACAGGGGCAGTGGAACTGAAGCTTTCTTT

j_gene: TRBJ2-3
d_gene: TRBD2
v_gene: TRBV18
abundance: NA
CDR3aa: CASSPSTSGSTDTQYF
CDR3nt: TGTGCCAGCTCACCGTCGACTAGCGGGAGCACAGATACGCAGTATTTT

j_gene: TRBJ2-3
d_gene: TRBD2
v_gene: TRBV5-1
abundance: NA
CDR3aa: CASVGAGESADTQYF
CDR3nt: TGCGCCAGCGTTGGAGCGGGGGAGAGCGCAGATACGCAGTATTTT

j_gene: TRBJ1-1
d_gene: NA
v_gene: TRBV19
abundance: NA
CDR3aa: CASSISGGVGEAFF
CDR3nt: TGTGCCAGTAGTATTTCGGGGGGAGTGGGTGAAGCTTTCTTT

j_gene: TRBJ1-3
d_gene: TRBD1
v_gene: TRBV28
abundance: NA
CDR3aa: CASSPTGGDQAGNTIYF
CDR3nt: TGTGCCAGCAGTCCGACAGGGGGCGATCAGGCTGGAAACACCATATATTTT

j_gene: TRBJ2-7
d_gene: TRBD1
v_gene: TRBV4-1
abundance: NA
CDR3aa: CASSRREDRNYEQYF
CDR3nt: TGCGCCAGCAGCCGAAGAGAGGACAGGAACTACGAGCAGTACTTC